The rows below give T cell receptor beta chains drawn from one sample of a study of T cell repertoires in cytomegalovirus infection. Antigens of these TCRs are unknown. MiXCR, applied by TCRdb to the reads, yields one record per CDR3 protein. Seen here are 750,000 to 900,000 distinct CDR3 sequences, 25% to 35% observed once, and the top ten hold about an eighth. The sample here was cultured CD8+ T cells from PBMCs, taken from culture after CMV antigen stimulation. The source of these receptors is a human donor in good health (CMV status not recorded). Some clones in this sample may be carry-over from other donors' samples. CDR3s include the opening cysteine and the closing phenylalanine or tryptophan. D genes are given only for firm matches. Clone size appears in some rows only: once, few, many, or a class for an expanded clone.

CDR3 protein: CASSASSYNSPLHF
CDR3 DNA: TGTGCCAGCAGCGCTAGCTCCTATAATTCACCCCTCCACTTT
clone size: few
D gene: -
V gene: TRBV7-6
J gene: TRBJ1-6

CDR3 protein: CASSQEGHPYQETQYF
CDR3 DNA: TGCGCCAGCAGCCAAGAGGGTCACCCGTACCAAGAGACCCAGTACTTC
clone size: few
D gene: -
V gene: TRBV4-1
J gene: TRBJ2-5

CDR3 protein: CASSHGPTVNQPQHF
CDR3 DNA: TGTGCCAGCAGCCACGGACCGACCGTCAATCAGCCCCAGCATTTT
clone size: few
D gene: -
V gene: TRBV7-6
J gene: TRBJ1-5

CDR3 protein: CATSGVDTLPYEQYF
CDR3 DNA: TGTGCCACCAGCGGGGTGGACACCCTCCCCTACGAGCAGTACTTC
clone size: once
D gene: -
V gene: TRBV15
J gene: TRBJ2-7

CDR3 protein: CSVERQGNYNEQFF
CDR3 DNA: TGCAGCGTTGAACGGCAGGGAAACTACAATGAGCAGTTCTTC
clone size: -
D gene: -
V gene: TRBV29-1
J gene: TRBJ2-1

CDR3 protein: CASSPGRADGYTF
CDR3 DNA: TGTGCCAGCAGTCCCGGGAGGGCCGATGGCTACACCTTC
clone size: many
D gene: -
V gene: TRBV7-6
J gene: TRBJ1-2

CDR3 protein: CAISEDRGPPDTQYF
CDR3 DNA: TGTGCCATCAGTGAGGACAGGGGGCCCCCAGATACGCAGTATTTT
clone size: few
D gene: TRBD1
V gene: TRBV10-3
J gene: TRBJ2-3

CDR3 protein: CASSPFLQGASDTGELFF
CDR3 DNA: TGTGCCAGCAGCCCCTTCTTACAGGGGGCTTCTGACACCGGGGAGCTGTTTTTT
clone size: -
D gene: TRBD1
V gene: TRBV12-3/TRBV12-4
J gene: TRBJ2-2

CDR3 protein: CASSLVADQETQYF
CDR3 DNA: TGTGCCAGCAGCTTAGTAGCGGATCAAGAGACCCAGTACTTC
clone size: -
D gene: -
V gene: TRBV7-6
J gene: TRBJ2-5

CDR3 protein: CASSPRTGALIYEQYF
CDR3 DNA: TGTGCCAGCAGCCCCCGGACAGGGGCCCTAATCTACGAGCAGTACTTC
clone size: -
D gene: TRBD1
V gene: TRBV13
J gene: TRBJ2-7

CDR3 protein: CASTRGEGRNQPQHF
CDR3 DNA: TGTGCCAGCACCCGGGGTGAAGGGCGAAATCAGCCCCAGCATTTT
clone size: many
D gene: -
V gene: TRBV7-8
J gene: TRBJ1-5

CDR3 protein: CASSPPPSGVFTDTQYF
CDR3 DNA: TGTGCCAGCAGCCCACCCCCTAGCGGGGTGTTCACAGATACGCAGTATTTT
clone size: few
D gene: TRBD2
V gene: TRBV6-6
J gene: TRBJ2-3

CDR3 protein: CASSFTRQETQYF
CDR3 DNA: TGTGCCAGCAGCTTCACGCGCCAAGAGACCCAGTACTTC
clone size: -
D gene: -
V gene: TRBV7-8
J gene: TRBJ2-5

CDR3 protein: CSVSRENTGELFF
CDR3 DNA: TGCAGCGTCTCCAGGGAGAACACCGGGGAGCTGTTTTTT
clone size: -
D gene: -
V gene: TRBV29-1
J gene: TRBJ2-2

CDR3 protein: CASSQATGGNTEAFF
CDR3 DNA: TGTGCCAGCAGCCAGGCGACAGGCGGGAACACTGAAGCTTTCTTT
clone size: -
D gene: -
V gene: TRBV7-8
J gene: TRBJ1-1

CDR3 protein: CASSTRDRDAEAFF
CDR3 DNA: TGTGCCAGCAGCACCCGGGACAGGGACGCTGAAGCTTTCTTT
clone size: -
D gene: TRBD1
V gene: TRBV7-9
J gene: TRBJ1-1

CDR3 protein: CASSAGTVTYEQYF
CDR3 DNA: TGTGCCAGTAGTGCAGGGACTGTGACCTACGAGCAGTACTTC
clone size: -
D gene: -
V gene: TRBV19
J gene: TRBJ2-7

CDR3 protein: CASSQDPLGQFF
CDR3 DNA: TGTGCCAGCAGCCAAGACCCCTTGGGGCAGTTCTTC
clone size: few
D gene: -
V gene: TRBV4-2
J gene: TRBJ2-1

CDR3 protein: CASTWDFSSYNEQFF
CDR3 DNA: TGTGCCAGCACCTGGGACTTCAGCTCCTACAATGAGCAGTTCTTC
clone size: -
D gene: -
V gene: TRBV28
J gene: TRBJ2-1

CDR3 protein: CASSIDWGPEAFF
CDR3 DNA: TGTGCCAGTAGTATTGATTGGGGGCCTGAAGCTTTCTTT
clone size: many
D gene: -
V gene: TRBV19
J gene: TRBJ1-1

CDR3 protein: CSARVGQGWNEQFF
CDR3 DNA: TGCAGTGCTAGAGTTGGACAGGGTTGGAATGAGCAGTTCTTC
clone size: -
D gene: TRBD1
V gene: TRBV20-1
J gene: TRBJ2-1

CDR3 protein: CSARDRRANQRHEQYF
CDR3 DNA: TGCAGTGCTAGAGATAGACGCGCGAATCAAAGGCACGAGCAGTACTTC
clone size: -
D gene: -
V gene: TRBV20-1
J gene: TRBJ2-7

CDR3 protein: CASSSTASGAFF
CDR3 DNA: TGTGCCAGCAGTTCCACGGCCAGTGGGGCTTTCTTT
clone size: few
D gene: -
V gene: TRBV6-1
J gene: TRBJ1-1

CDR3 protein: CASSLVGQYGYTF
CDR3 DNA: TGTGCCAGCAGCTTAGTGGGGCAGTATGGCTACACCTTC
clone size: few
D gene: -
V gene: TRBV11-2
J gene: TRBJ1-2

CDR3 protein: CASSPWTSSETQYF
CDR3 DNA: TGTGCCAGCAGCCCTTGGACTAGCTCGGAGACCCAGTACTTC
clone size: few
D gene: TRBD2
V gene: TRBV7-9
J gene: TRBJ2-5

CDR3 protein: CSVDGILGTLVGGETQYF
CDR3 DNA: TGCAGCGTTGATGGAATTTTAGGGACCCTGGTGGGCGGTGAGACCCAGTACTTC
clone size: once
D gene: -
V gene: TRBV29-1
J gene: TRBJ2-5

CDR3 protein: CASSQNAQGSGGTDTQYF
CDR3 DNA: TGCGCCAGCAGCCAGAACGCTCAGGGTAGCGGGGGCACAGATACGCAGTATTTT
clone size: -
D gene: TRBD2
V gene: TRBV4-1
J gene: TRBJ2-3

CDR3 protein: CASSLYGPSRRYQETQYF
CDR3 DNA: TGTGCCAGCAGCTTATATGGACCCTCCCGGCGGTACCAAGAGACCCAGTACTTC
clone size: many
D gene: -
V gene: TRBV7-6
J gene: TRBJ2-5

CDR3 protein: CASSTALFPLEDTGELFF
CDR3 DNA: TGTGCCAGTAGTACAGCTCTCTTCCCCCTGGAGGACACCGGGGAGCTGTTTTTT
clone size: few
D gene: -
V gene: TRBV19
J gene: TRBJ2-2

CDR3 protein: CASSYLRAGGAYNEQFF
CDR3 DNA: TGTGCCAGCAGCTACCTTCGGGCAGGGGGCGCCTACAATGAGCAGTTCTTC
clone size: many
D gene: TRBD1
V gene: TRBV7-6
J gene: TRBJ2-1

CDR3 protein: CASRQGGELFF
CDR3 DNA: TGCGCCAGCCGCCAAGGCGGGGAGCTGTTTTTT
clone size: -
D gene: -
V gene: TRBV4-1
J gene: TRBJ2-2

CDR3 protein: CASSLGTSGETTDTQYF
CDR3 DNA: TGTGCCAGCAGCTTAGGGACTAGCGGAGAGACCACAGATACGCAGTATTTT
clone size: once
D gene: TRBD2
V gene: TRBV7-6
J gene: TRBJ2-3

CDR3 protein: CASSYSPRGGGSTDTQYF
CDR3 DNA: TGTGCCAGCAGTTACTCCCCACGCGGGGGGGGCAGCACAGATACGCAGTATTTT
clone size: -
D gene: TRBD2
V gene: TRBV6-6
J gene: TRBJ2-3

CDR3 protein: CASRSRDRGPGELFF
CDR3 DNA: TGTGCCAGCAGGTCTCGGGACAGGGGACCCGGGGAGCTGTTTTTT
clone size: few
D gene: TRBD1
V gene: TRBV28
J gene: TRBJ2-2

CDR3 protein: CASSDRGFQPQHF
CDR3 DNA: TGTGCCAGCAGCGATCGAGGTTTTCAGCCCCAGCATTTT
clone size: many
D gene: -
V gene: TRBV7-2
J gene: TRBJ1-5

CDR3 protein: CASSPRTGSNQPQHF
CDR3 DNA: TGTGCCAGCAGCCCGCGGACAGGGAGCAATCAGCCCCAGCATTTT
clone size: many
D gene: TRBD1
V gene: TRBV7-6
J gene: TRBJ1-5

CDR3 protein: CASSFSGGFPYNEQFF
CDR3 DNA: TGTGCCAGCAGCTTTAGCGGGGGGTTCCCCTACAATGAGCAGTTCTTC
clone size: -
D gene: TRBD2
V gene: TRBV6-5
J gene: TRBJ2-1

CDR3 protein: CASSYSQGTSGYTF
CDR3 DNA: TGTGCCAGCAGTTATAGTCAGGGGACCTCTGGCTACACCTTC
clone size: few
D gene: -
V gene: TRBV6-6
J gene: TRBJ1-2

CDR3 protein: CASDGRGVGQPQHF
CDR3 DNA: TGTGCCAGTGACGGGAGGGGAGTGGGTCAGCCCCAGCATTTT
clone size: -
D gene: -
V gene: TRBV19
J gene: TRBJ1-5

CDR3 protein: CASSSGQNIQYF
CDR3 DNA: TGTGCCAGCAGCTCGGGACAGAACATTCAGTACTTC
clone size: -
D gene: TRBD1
V gene: TRBV7-9
J gene: TRBJ2-4